Below are 5 T cell receptor beta chains sequenced from a single sample in a study of Graves' ophthalmopathy and Graves' hyperthyroidism (dated by TCRdb to 2017 to 2018). Sequencing was performed on an Illumina HiSeq 2000. For repertoire sequencing, TCR beta CDR3 regions were amplified from RNA transcripts. HTBI primers and the Qiagen OneStep RT-PCR kit were used in a first-round RT-PCR, which was followed by a second-round multiplex PCR, size selection and purification. TCRdb reran the public reads through fastp at Q25 and MiXCR, keeping productive beta chains. Records with the same CDR3 protein are collapsed into one entry carrying the most frequent genes and DNA. For this sample there are 170,000 or so distinct CDR3 sequences; over 35% appear just once. The ten largest clones take up approximately 6.3% of the sample. The specimen sequenced was peripheral blood. The receptors come from a middle-aged woman with Graves' ophthalmopathy. Donor details come from another sample of the same person, matched by shared clones.

J is TRBJ1-1 and V is TRBV6-2 or TRBV6-3, with 9 bases lining up with TRBD1. V was pared by 3 bases and J by 0 bases, with 8 bases of the junction left unmatched. The CDR3 spans 17 residues. Germline lookup yields CDR1 MNHEY and CDR2 SVGEGT. The chain's CDR3 is CASSYGDTGGVNTEAFF. The CDR3 bases are TGTGCCAGCAGTTATGGGGATACAGGGGGCGTGAACACTGAAGCTTTCTTT.

The genes are TRBV6-1 and TRBJ1-1, with unresolved D. The CDR3 sequence is 13 residues long. CDR1 and CDR2 from the germline V gene are MNHNS and SASEGT. V lost 11 bases, J lost 1 base, and 14 bases lay in between. The CDR3 region is CAGQSTGNTEAFF. CDR3 bases: TGTGCCGGCCAATCGACGGGGAACACTGAAGCTTTCTTT.

Many counts were recorded for this clonotype. This chain links TRBV7-8 with TRBJ2-7; the match to TRBD2 covers 9 bases. There are 14 residues in the CDR3. The V and J ends lost 4 bases and 2 bases, in that order; junction bases with no gene match: 3. Germline CDR1 reads SGHVS; CDR2 reads FQNEAQ. The CDR3 loop is CASSSREGPYEQYF. DNA for the CDR3: TGTGCCAGCAGCTCGCGGGAGGGCCCCTACGAGCAGTACTTC.

This clonotype was counted a single time. V and J are TRBV19 and TRBJ1-1, with D perhaps TRBD1 (5 bases). V lost 5 bases and J 11 bases, leaving 18 bases between the germline ends. Germline V CDR1 and CDR2: LNHDA, SQIVND (reference sequence). There are 13 residues in the CDR3. The CDR3 sequence is CASSRDGARDAFF. As DNA, the CDR3 is TGTGCCAGTAGTCGGGACGGCGCCCGAGATGCTTTCTTT.

This chain uses TRBV30 with TRBJ2-7; TRBD2 aligns across 11 bases. Germline-derived CDR1 and CDR2 are GTSNPN and SVGIG (reference sequence). The V segment lost 1 base and the J segment 0 bases; nucleotides outside the gene matches: 8. There are 17 residues in the CDR3. CDR3 in amino acids: CAWSGASGRRSSYEQYF. As DNA, the CDR3 is TGTGCCTGGAGTGGAGCTAGCGGGAGGAGAAGCTCCTACGAGCAGTACTTC. The whole variable domain, filled in from reference TRBV30 and TRBJ2-7, reads SQTIHQWPATLVQPVGSPLSLECTVEGTSNPNLYWYRQAAGRGLQLLFYSVGIGQISSEVPQNLSASRPQDRQFILSSKKLLLSDSGFYLCAWSGASGRRSSYEQYFGPGTRLTVT.